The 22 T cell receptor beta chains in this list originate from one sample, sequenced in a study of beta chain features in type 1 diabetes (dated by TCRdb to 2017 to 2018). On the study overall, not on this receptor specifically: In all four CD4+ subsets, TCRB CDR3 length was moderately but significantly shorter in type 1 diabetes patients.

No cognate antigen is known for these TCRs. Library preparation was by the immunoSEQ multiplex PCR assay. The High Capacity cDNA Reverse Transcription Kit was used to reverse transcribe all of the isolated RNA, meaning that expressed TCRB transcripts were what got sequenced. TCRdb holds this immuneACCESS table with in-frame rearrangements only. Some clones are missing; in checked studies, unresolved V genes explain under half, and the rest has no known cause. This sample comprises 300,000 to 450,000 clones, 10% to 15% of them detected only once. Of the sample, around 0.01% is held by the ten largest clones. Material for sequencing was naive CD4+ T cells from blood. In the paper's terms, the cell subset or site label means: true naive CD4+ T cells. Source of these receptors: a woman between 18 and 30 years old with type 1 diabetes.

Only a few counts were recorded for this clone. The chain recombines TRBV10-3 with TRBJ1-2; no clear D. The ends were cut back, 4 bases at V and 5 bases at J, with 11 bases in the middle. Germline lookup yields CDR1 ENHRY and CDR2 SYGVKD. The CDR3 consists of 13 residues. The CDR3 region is CAISVGHPYGYTF. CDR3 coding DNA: TGTGCCATCAGTGTTGGGCACCCATATGGCTACACCTTC.

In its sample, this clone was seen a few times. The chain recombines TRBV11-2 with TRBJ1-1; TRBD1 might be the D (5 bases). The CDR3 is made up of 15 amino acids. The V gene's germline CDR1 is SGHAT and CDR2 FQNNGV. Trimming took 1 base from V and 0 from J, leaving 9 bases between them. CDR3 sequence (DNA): TGTGCCAGCAGCTTAGGGGCAGGGTTGAACACTGAAGCTTTCTTT. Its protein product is CASSLGAGLNTEAFF.

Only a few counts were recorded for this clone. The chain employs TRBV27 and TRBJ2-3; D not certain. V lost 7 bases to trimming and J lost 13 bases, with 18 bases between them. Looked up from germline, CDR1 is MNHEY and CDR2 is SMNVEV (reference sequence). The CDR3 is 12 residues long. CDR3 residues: CASKSVGAKEYF. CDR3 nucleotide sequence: TGTGCCAGCAAAAGTGTAGGAGCTAAGGAGTATTTT.

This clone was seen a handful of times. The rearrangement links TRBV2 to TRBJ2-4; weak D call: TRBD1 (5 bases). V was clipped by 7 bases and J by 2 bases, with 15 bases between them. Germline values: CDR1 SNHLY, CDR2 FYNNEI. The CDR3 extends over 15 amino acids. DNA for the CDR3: TGTGCCAGCAACCGATGGGGCAGGTCCAAAAACATTCAGTACTTC. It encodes CASNRWGRSKNIQYF. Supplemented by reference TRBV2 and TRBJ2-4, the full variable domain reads EPEVTQTPSHQVTQMGQEVILRCVPISNHLYFYWYRQILGQKVEFLVSFYNNEISEKSEIFDDQFSVERPDGSNFTLKIRSTKLEDSAMYFCASNRWGRSKNIQYFGAGTRLSVL.

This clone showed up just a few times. CDR3 sequence (DNA): TGCGCCAGCAGCCAAGATTATGGCACCCTGTGGGGCTACACCTTC. It translates to CASSQDYGTLWGYTF. This rearrangement joins TRBV4-3 to TRBJ1-2; D gene unclear. This CDR3 is 15 amino acids long. The germline V and J ends were trimmed by 0 bases and 8 bases, with 16 bases remaining between them. Germline V lookup: CDR1 LGHNA, CDR2 YSLEER.

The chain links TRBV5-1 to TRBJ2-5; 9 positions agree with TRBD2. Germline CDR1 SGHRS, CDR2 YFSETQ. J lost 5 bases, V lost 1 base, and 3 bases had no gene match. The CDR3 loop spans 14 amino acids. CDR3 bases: TGCGCCAGCAGCTTGAGGCTAGCGGGGGAGACCCAGTACTTC. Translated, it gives CASSLRLAGETQYF.

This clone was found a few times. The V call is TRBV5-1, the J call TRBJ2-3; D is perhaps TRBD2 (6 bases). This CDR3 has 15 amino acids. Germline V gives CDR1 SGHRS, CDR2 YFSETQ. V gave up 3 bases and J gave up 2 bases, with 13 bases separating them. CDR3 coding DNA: TGCGCCAGCAGCTCCCGGGGGATAAACACAGATACGCAGTATTTT. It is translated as CASSSRGINTDTQYF.

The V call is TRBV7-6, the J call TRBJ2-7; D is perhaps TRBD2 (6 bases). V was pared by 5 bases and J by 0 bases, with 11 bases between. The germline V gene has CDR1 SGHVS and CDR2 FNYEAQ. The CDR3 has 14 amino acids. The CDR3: CASSPRGFSYEQYF. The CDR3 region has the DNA TGTGCCAGCAGCCCTCGGGGGTTCTCCTACGAGCAGTACTTC.

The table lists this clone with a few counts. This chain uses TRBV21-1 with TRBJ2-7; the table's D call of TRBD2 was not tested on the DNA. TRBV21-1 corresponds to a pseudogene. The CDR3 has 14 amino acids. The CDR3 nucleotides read TGTGCCAGCAGCTTTCTAGCGGCCTCCTACGAGCAGTACTTC. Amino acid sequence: CASSFLAASYEQYF.

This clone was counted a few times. DNA for the CDR3: TGCAGCGTTGAAGATCGGGAGGGTACAGCCTACGAGCAGTACTTC. It yields the protein CSVEDREGTAYEQYF. The rearrangement links TRBV29-1 to TRBJ2-7; TRBD2 agrees at 8 bases. This CDR3 spans 15 amino acids. Germline-derived CDR1 and CDR2 are SQVTM and ANQGSEA. V gave up 0 bases and J gave up 2 bases; unmatched junction bases: 6.

The CDR3 sequence is CASSRLGGDEQYF. The CDR3 coding sequence is TGTGCCAGCAGCCGACTAGGAGGGGACGAGCAGTACTTC. This sequence joins TRBV25-1 and TRBJ2-7, with a tentative D call TRBD2 (6 bases). Trimming stripped 6 bases from V and 5 bases from J, with 14 bases between. Germline V lookup: CDR1 MGHDK, CDR2 SYGVNS. The CDR3 is made up of 13 amino acids.

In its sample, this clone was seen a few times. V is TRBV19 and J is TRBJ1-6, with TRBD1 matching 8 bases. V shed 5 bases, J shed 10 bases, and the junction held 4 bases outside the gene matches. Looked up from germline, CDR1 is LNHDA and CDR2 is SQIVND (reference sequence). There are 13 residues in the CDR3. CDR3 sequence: CASSQQGDSPLHF. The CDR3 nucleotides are TGTGCCAGTAGTCAACAGGGGGACTCACCCCTCCACTTT.

DNA of the CDR3: TGTGCCAGCAGTCAAGGACAGGGGGCAGGAGGCTACACCTTC. Its translation is CASSQGQGAGGYTF. The chain has TRBV28 and TRBJ1-2; 11 bases are shared with TRBD1. CDR1 and CDR2 from the germline V gene are MDHEN and SYDVKM. This CDR3 has 14 amino acids. The V gene end was trimmed by 5 bases and the J gene end by 8 bases; junction bases not matched to a gene: 7.

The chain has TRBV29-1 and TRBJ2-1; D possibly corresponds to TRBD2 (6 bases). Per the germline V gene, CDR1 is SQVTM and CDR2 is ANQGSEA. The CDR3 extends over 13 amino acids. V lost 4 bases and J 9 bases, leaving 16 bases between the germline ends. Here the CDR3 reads CSVGRRLEGEQFF. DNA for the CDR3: TGCAGCGTTGGAAGGCGGCTGGAGGGTGAGCAGTTCTTC.

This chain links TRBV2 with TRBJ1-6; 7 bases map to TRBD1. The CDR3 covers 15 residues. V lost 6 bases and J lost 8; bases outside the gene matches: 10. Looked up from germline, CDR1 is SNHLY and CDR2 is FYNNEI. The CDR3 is CASSNRDSADSPLHF. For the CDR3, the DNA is TGTGCCAGCAGCAACCGGGACAGCGCGGATTCACCCCTCCACTTT.

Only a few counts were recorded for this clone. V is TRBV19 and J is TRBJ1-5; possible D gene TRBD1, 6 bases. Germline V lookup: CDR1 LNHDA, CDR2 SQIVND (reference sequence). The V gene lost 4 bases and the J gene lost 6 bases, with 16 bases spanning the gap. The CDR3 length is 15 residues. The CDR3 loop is CASSRYRDEGQPQHF. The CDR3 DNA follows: TGTGCCAGTAGTAGATACAGGGACGAAGGTCAGCCCCAGCATTTT.

DNA of the CDR3: TGTGCCAGCAGCTTACGATTAACAGGGATTAGCTTGGACATTCAGTACTTC. Amino acids: CASSLRLTGISLDIQYF. This chain connects TRBV5-6 to TRBJ2-4; D perhaps matches TRBD1 (6 bases). V dropped 2 bases and J dropped 8 bases, with 23 bases sitting between them. The CDR3 runs 17 residues. Per the germline V gene, CDR1 is SGHDT and CDR2 is YYEEEE.

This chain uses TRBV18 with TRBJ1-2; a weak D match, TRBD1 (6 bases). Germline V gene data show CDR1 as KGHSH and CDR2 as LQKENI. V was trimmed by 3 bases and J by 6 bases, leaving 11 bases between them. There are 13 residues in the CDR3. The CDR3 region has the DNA TGTGCCAGCTCACCCGACAGGACAAATGGCTACACCTTC. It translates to CASSPDRTNGYTF. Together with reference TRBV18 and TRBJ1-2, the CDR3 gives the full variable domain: NAGVMQNPRHLVRRRGQEARLRCSPMKGHSHVYWYRQLPEEGLKFMVYLQKENIIDESGMPKERFSAEFPKEGPSILRIQQVVRGDSAAYFCASSPDRTNGYTFGSGTRLTVV.

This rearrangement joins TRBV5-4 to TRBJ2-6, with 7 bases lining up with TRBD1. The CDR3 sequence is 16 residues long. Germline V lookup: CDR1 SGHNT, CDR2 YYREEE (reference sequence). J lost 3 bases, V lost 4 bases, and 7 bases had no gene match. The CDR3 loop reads CASSPRQGGGANVLTF. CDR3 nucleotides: TGTGCCAGCAGCCCCCGACAGGGTGGTGGGGCCAACGTCCTGACTTTC.

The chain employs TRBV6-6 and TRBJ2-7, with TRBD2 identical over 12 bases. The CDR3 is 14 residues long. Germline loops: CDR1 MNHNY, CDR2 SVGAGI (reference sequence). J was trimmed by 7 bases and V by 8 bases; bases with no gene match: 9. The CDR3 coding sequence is TGTGCCAGCGGATCTAGCGGGGGGGCTTGGGAGCAGTACTTC. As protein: CASGSSGGAWEQYF.

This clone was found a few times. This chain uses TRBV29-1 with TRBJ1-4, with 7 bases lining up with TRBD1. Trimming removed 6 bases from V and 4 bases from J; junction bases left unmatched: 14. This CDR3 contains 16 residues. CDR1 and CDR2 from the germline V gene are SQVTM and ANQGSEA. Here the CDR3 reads CSVGTNRGGSNEKLFF. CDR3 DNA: TGCAGCGTGGGGACAAACAGGGGCGGTAGTAATGAAAAACTGTTTTTT.

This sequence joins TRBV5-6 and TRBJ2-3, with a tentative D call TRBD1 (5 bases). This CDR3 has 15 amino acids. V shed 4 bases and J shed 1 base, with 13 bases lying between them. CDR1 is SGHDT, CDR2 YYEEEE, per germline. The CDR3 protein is CASSRQSRGTDTQYF. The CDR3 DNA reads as TGTGCCAGCAGCAGACAGAGCAGAGGCACAGATACGCAGTATTTT. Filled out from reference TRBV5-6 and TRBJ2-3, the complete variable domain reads DAGVTQSPTHLIKTRGQQVTLRCSPKSGHDTVSWYQQALGQGPQFIFQYYEEEERQRGNFPDRFSGHQFPNYSSELNVNALLLGDSALYLCASSRQSRGTDTQYFGPGTRLTVL.